Shown below are 18 T cell receptor beta chains from a single sample sequenced in a study of cytomegalovirus exposure and HLA in healthy donors. Primers for the PCR totalled 60 Vbeta and 13 Jbeta. Clones were read by immunoSEQ multiplex PCR, and TCRdb kept only the in-frame ones, dropping some. The data contain 100,000 to 150,000 clones, 17% of them singletons. Sequencing input: PBMCs. Source of these receptors: a female donor in good health and CMV-seropositive.

There are a few counts of this clone. The chain has TRBV6-4 and TRBJ1-5; D perhaps matches TRBD1 (5 bases). This CDR3 comprises 15 residues. Looked up from germline, CDR1 is MRHNA and CDR2 is SNTAGT. Deletions cut 6 bases from V and 2 bases from J, with 14 bases between. CDR3 region: CASSRTGGGNQPQHF. The CDR3 nucleotides read TGTGCCAGCAGCCGCACCGGGGGGGGCAATCAGCCCCAGCATTTT.

This clone has only one observation. The rearrangement uses TRBV11-2 and TRBJ1-3; D unresolved. CDR3 length: 14 amino acids. The ends were cut back, 1 base at V and 5 bases at J, with 9 bases in the middle. Germline values: CDR1 SGHAT, CDR2 FQNNGV. The CDR3 nucleotides read TGTGCCAGCAGCTTAGTACCGGTACGAAACACCATATATTTT. Residues: CASSLVPVRNTIYF.

The genes are TRBV11-2 and TRBJ1-2; perhaps TRBD1 as D (6 bases). This CDR3 region has 14 residues. V lost 1 base to trimming and J lost 5 bases, with 11 bases between them. Looked up from germline, CDR1 is SGHAT and CDR2 is FQNNGV. In DNA, the CDR3 is TGTGCCAGCAGCTTAGCCTCAGGGGAATATGGCTACACCTTC. As protein: CASSLASGEYGYTF.

V and J are TRBV4-3 and TRBJ2-5, with D possibly being TRBD1 (6 bases). The CDR3 loop spans 14 amino acids. Germline V lookup: CDR1 LGHNA, CDR2 YSLEER. V dropped 3 bases and J dropped 5 bases, with 13 bases sitting between them. Written as DNA, the CDR3 is TGCGCCAGCAGCCAGGGTACAGGGTACGAGACCCAGTACTTC. As protein: CASSQGTGYETQYF.

This clone was seen only a few times. V gene TRBV5-1 combines with J gene TRBJ2-1; the match to TRBD2 covers 12 bases. Trimming cost V 0 bases and J 7 bases; bases outside gene matches: 5. The CDR3 has 16 residues. In germline, CDR1 is SGHRS, CDR2 YFSETQ. CDR3 nucleotides: TGCGCCAGCAGCTTGGAGTTTCTAGCGGGGGGGAATGAGCAGTTCTTC. It is translated as CASSLEFLAGGNEQFF.

The V call is TRBV6-5, the J call TRBJ2-2, with a weak D call TRBD2 (6 bases). The V end lost 6 bases, the J end lost 4 bases, and 9 bases lay between the germline ends. Germline V lookup: CDR1 MNHEY, CDR2 SVGAGI. CDR3 length: 13 amino acids. CDR3 protein: CASRRESTGELFF. In DNA, the CDR3 is TGTGCCAGCAGACGGGAGAGCACCGGGGAGCTGTTTTTT.

This chain links TRBV5-6 with TRBJ2-5; tentative D call: TRBD1 (6 bases). CDR3 length: 14 amino acids. V lost 0 bases, J lost 2 bases, and 8 bases lay in between. The germline V gene encodes CDR1 SGHDT and CDR2 YYEEEE. The CDR3 nucleotides are TGTGCCAGCAGCTTGGTTAGGGGGCAAGAGACCCAGTACTTC. Translation gives CASSLVRGQETQYF.

This clone was picked up a small number of times. The genes are TRBV29-1 and TRBJ2-7, with 9 nucleotides matching TRBD2. The CDR3 loop spans 15 amino acids. Trimming cost V 3 bases and J 3 bases; bases outside gene matches: 9. CDR1 SQVTM and CDR2 ANQGSEA come from the germline V gene. CDR3 nucleotides: TGCAGCGTTGAGGGCGTAGCGGGAGTTAACTACGAGCAGTACTTC. This translates into CSVEGVAGVNYEQYF.

This clone has just a few counts. V is TRBV4-3 and J is TRBJ2-7, with TRBD1 matching over 11 bases. V was clipped by 0 bases and J by 3 bases; unmatched bases: 4. The CDR3 loop spans 16 amino acids. Germline V CDR1 and CDR2: LGHNA, YSLEER. CDR3 residues: CASSQDGGTGGYEQYF. CDR3 DNA: TGCGCCAGCAGCCAAGATGGGGGGACAGGGGGCTACGAGCAGTACTTC.

The chain combines TRBV4-2 with TRBJ2-3, with 9 positions matching TRBD1. The CDR3 covers 17 residues. The V segment lost 0 bases and the J segment 3 bases; nucleotides outside the gene matches: 7. Per the germline V gene, CDR1 is LGHNA and CDR2 is YNFKEQ. The CDR3 region is CASSQDLATGGTDTQYF. CDR3 nucleotide sequence: TGTGCCAGCAGCCAAGATTTGGCGACAGGGGGAACAGATACGCAGTATTTT.

This clone was counted between two and nine times. The chain joins TRBV4-2 to TRBJ2-1; the match to TRBD2 covers 8 bases. Trimming took 1 base from V and 4 from J; bases not matched to a gene: 9. CDR1 and CDR2 (germline): LGHNA, YNFKEQ. The CDR3 totals 17 residues. The chain's CDR3 is CASSQASLAGDYNEQFF. CDR3 nucleotides: TGTGCCAGCAGCCAAGCTTCCCTAGCGGGCGATTACAATGAGCAGTTCTTC.

The CDR3 sequence is CASSLFEVGQGHEQYF. The CDR3 DNA sequence: TGCGCCAGCAGCTTGTTTGAAGTAGGACAGGGCCACGAGCAGTACTTC. The chain carries TRBV5-1 and TRBJ2-7, with 8 bases matching TRBD1. Germline assignment: CDR1 SGHRS and CDR2 YFSETQ. With 1 base clipped from V and 5 bases from J, the junction kept 11 bases outside the gene matches. This CDR3 region has 16 residues.

This chain uses TRBV30 with TRBJ2-1, with 7 nucleotides matching TRBD1. V lost 1 base, J lost 7 bases, and 13 bases stayed unmatched. Germline-derived CDR1 and CDR2 are GTSNPN and SVGIG (reference sequence). The CDR3 extends over 16 amino acids. DNA for the CDR3: TGTGCCTGGAGTGCCCTACCCCGGACAGGAGGAAATGAGCAGTTCTTC. Amino acids: CAWSALPRTGGNEQFF.

The chain couples TRBV2 to TRBJ1-5; 8 bases are a match to TRBD1. V was clipped by 4 bases and J by 0 bases; unmatched bases: 5. This CDR3 is built from 16 residues. The germline CDR1 and CDR2 sequences are SNHLY and FYNNEI. The CDR3 DNA reads as TGTGCCAGCAGTGGGGGACAGGTCTATAGCAATCAGCCCCAGCATTTT. It specifies CASSGGQVYSNQPQHF.

This clone was seen a handful of times. DNA of the CDR3: TGTGCCAGCAGCATTGACTGGAAAGAGACCCAGTACTTC. As protein: CASSIDWKETQYF. The chain recombines TRBV5-6 with TRBJ2-5; D is uncertain. V was clipped by 4 bases and J by 3 bases, with 10 bases between them. Germline CDR1 and CDR2: SGHDT and YYEEEE. The CDR3 totals 13 residues.

The sample holds a few counts of this clone. The J gene is TRBJ1-2, the V gene TRBV28; D is possibly TRBD1 (5 bases). Germline loops: CDR1 MDHEN, CDR2 SYDVKM. The CDR3 extends over 15 amino acids. The V gene lost 3 bases and the J gene lost 4 bases, with 15 bases spanning the gap. The CDR3 DNA sequence: TGTGCCAGCAGTTTGCCCCAAGGGGCCCTCTATGGCTACACCTTC. It encodes CASSLPQGALYGYTF.

This clone was seen a few times. The rearrangement links TRBV4-3 to TRBJ2-3; TRBD2 agrees at 15 bases. Germline-derived CDR1 and CDR2 are LGHNA and YSLEER. Trimming removed 2 bases from V and 4 bases from J; junction bases left unmatched: 7. The CDR3 length is 18 residues. This chain's CDR3 is CASSQTLGLAGGADTQYF. Written as DNA, the CDR3 is TGCGCCAGCAGCCAAACCTTGGGACTAGCGGGGGGCGCAGATACGCAGTATTTT.

This chain connects TRBV5-1 to TRBJ1-1; D ambiguous. In germline, CDR1 is SGHRS, CDR2 YFSETQ. The CDR3 is made up of 13 amino acids. V lost 4 bases and J lost 4, with 11 bases in between. The CDR3 DNA reads as TGCGCCAGCAGCCCGGACTGGGGCACTGAAGCTTTCTTT. Residues: CASSPDWGTEAFF. The entire variable domain, with the rest obtained from reference TRBV5-1 and TRBJ1-1, is as follows: KAGVTQTPRYLIKTRGQQVTLSCSPISGHRSVSWYQQTPGQGLQFLFEYFSETQRNKGNFPGRFSGRQFSNSRSEMNVSTLELGDSALYLCASSPDWGTEAFFGQGTRLTVV.